Below, 12 T cell receptor beta chains from the same sample are listed, as sequenced in a study of CD8+ T cells in alopecia areata (dated by TCRdb to 2017 to 2018). Libraries were constructed by the immunoSEQ multiplex PCR assay. To provide template for TCR sequencing, every sample had RNA extracted and reverse transcribed into cDNA. Not all clones reach the TCRdb copy of this immuneACCESS table, which keeps in-frame sequences only. Checked studies attribute under half of the gap to unresolved V genes and leave the rest unexplained. For this sample the table gives approximately 210,000 clones, of which roughly 60% were detected only once. 0.95% to 1.1% of the sample lies in the top ten. The time point label, read with the paper, signifies: about 25 weeks on oral tofacitinib. The intended sense of this specimen's treatment or condition label: oral pan-JAK inhibitor, 5-10 mg twice daily. Sequencing was performed on CD4+ T cells sorted from blood, taken at week 24, from a patient treated with tofacitinib. Receptor source: a human donor with alopecia areata.

J is TRBJ2-1 and V is TRBV29-1; D gene ambiguous. Trimming pared 4 bases from V and 3 bases from J, leaving 13 bases between. The germline V gene has CDR1 SQVTM and CDR2 ANQGSEA. This CDR3 comprises 14 residues. The DNA for the CDR3 is TGCAGCGTTGCTGGCGTAGCCCTCTACAATGAGCAGTTCTTC. This translates into CSVAGVALYNEQFF.

The rearrangement links TRBV29-1 to TRBJ1-1; tentative D call: TRBD1 (6 bases). Germline CDR1 SQVTM, CDR2 ANQGSEA. The CDR3 runs to 14 residues. V was cut by 1 base and J by 5 bases, with 14 bases left in between. CDR3 bases: TGCAGCGTTGAAGTCAGGGGAGGTAAGACTGAAGCTTTCTTT. Translated, it gives CSVEVRGGKTEAFF.

The gene calls are TRBV2 and TRBJ1-4, with a weak D call TRBD1 (6 bases). The CDR3 totals 16 residues. In germline, CDR1 is SNHLY, CDR2 FYNNEI. V was pared by 5 bases and J by 1 base, with 14 bases between. The CDR3 protein is CASSIRGVGTNEKLFF. The CDR3 nucleotides read TGTGCCAGCAGTATCAGGGGAGTGGGAACTAATGAAAAACTGTTTTTT.

The chain joins TRBV29-1 to TRBJ2-3; 7 positions match TRBD2. Germline trimming cut 8 bases from V and 6 bases from J; bases unmatched to any gene: 11. CDR1 SQVTM and CDR2 ANQGSEA come from the germline V gene. The CDR3 has 13 amino acids. CDR3 protein: CSTQGVAGDTQYF. In DNA form, the CDR3 reads TGCAGCACCCAAGGGGTAGCGGGTGATACGCAGTATTTT.

This clone has just a few counts. The rearrangement links TRBV29-1 to TRBJ2-3; 10 bases are a match to TRBD2. V shed 1 base, J shed 7 bases, and the junction held 11 bases outside the gene matches. The CDR3 has 16 amino acids. Germline CDR1 and CDR2: SQVTM and ANQGSEA. The CDR3 loop is CSVEGGSGGFTYTQYF. CDR3 nucleotide sequence: TGCAGCGTTGAAGGAGGTAGCGGGGGGTTTACCTATACGCAGTATTTT.

CDR3 region: CASRLDRGRKTGELFF. The CDR3 bases are TGTGCCAGCAGGCTAGACAGGGGGCGAAAAACCGGGGAGCTGTTTTTT. This sequence joins TRBV2 and TRBJ2-2; 10 positions match TRBD1. The germline CDR1 and CDR2 sequences are SNHLY and FYNNEI. The CDR3 sequence is 16 residues long. J was trimmed by 5 bases and V by 6 bases; bases with no gene match: 9.

This chain connects TRBV25-1 to TRBJ1-1; the D is unclear. The CDR3 runs to 12 residues. Trimming took 5 bases from V and 5 from J, leaving 9 bases between them. Germline CDR1 reads MGHDK; CDR2 reads SYGVNS. The CDR3 loop is CASSTVPTEAFF. DNA of the CDR3: TGTGCCAGCAGTACCGTTCCGACTGAAGCTTTCTTT. The entire variable domain, with the rest obtained from reference TRBV25-1 and TRBJ1-1, is as follows: EADIYQTPRYLVIGTGKKITLECSQTMGHDKMYWYQQDPGMELHLIHYSYGVNSTEKGDLSSESTVSRIRTEHFPLTLESARPSHTSQYLCASSTVPTEAFFGQGTRLTVV.

This sequence joins TRBV6-5 and TRBJ1-4; unclear D gene. The germline CDR1 and CDR2 sequences are MNHEY and SVGAGI. V was trimmed by 0 bases and J by 7 bases, leaving 12 bases between them. The length of the CDR3 is 15 residues. The CDR3 DNA is TGTGCCAGCAGTTACTCGCCAGGAAGGAGTGAAAAACTGTTTTTT. This encodes CASSYSPGRSEKLFF.

The chain joins TRBV19 to TRBJ1-1; possibly TRBD1 for D (5 bases). The V and J ends lost 1 base and 1 base respectively, with 16 bases between them. This CDR3 spans 17 amino acids. The V gene's germline CDR1 is LNHDA and CDR2 SQIVND (reference sequence). CDR3 DNA: TGTGCCAGTAGTATAGGGGGGGGAGGCCATGCGAACACTGAAGCTTTCTTT. Protein product: CASSIGGGGHANTEAFF.

The V gene is TRBV30, the J gene TRBJ2-2; 8 nucleotides match TRBD2. Trimming took 3 bases from V and 7 from J; bases not matched to a gene: 7. The CDR3 loop spans 14 amino acids. Germline V lookup: CDR1 GTSNPN, CDR2 SVGIG (reference sequence). This CDR3 reads CAWSLSGASGELFF. The CDR3 DNA sequence: TGTGCCTGGAGCCTTAGCGGGGCAAGCGGGGAGCTGTTTTTT.

This chain links TRBV4-3 with TRBJ2-1; TRBD2 aligns across 9 bases. Looked up from germline, CDR1 is LGHNA and CDR2 is YSLEER. CDR3 size: 16 residues. V shed 1 base and J 6 bases; nucleotides not matched to a gene: 7. CDR3 residues: CASSQAAGGFGNEQFF. DNA of the CDR3: TGCGCCAGCAGCCAAGCTGCGGGGGGGTTCGGCAATGAGCAGTTCTTC.

This clone was seen a handful of times. This sequence joins TRBV30 and TRBJ2-5, with D unclear. The V and J ends lost 0 bases and 4 bases respectively, with 9 bases between them. Germline V gene lookup returns CDR1 GTSNPN and CDR2 SVGIG (reference sequence). The CDR3 has 13 residues. CDR3 sequence reads: CAWSVKGLETQYF. CDR3 DNA: TGTGCCTGGAGTGTAAAGGGTCTAGAGACCCAGTACTTC.